This note documents a single TCR beta chain sequence. No antigen is known for it. This sample is part of a study of blood T cells in healthy people across ages. Study-wide findings and caveats: Measured against age, TCR beta diversity per million T cells decreased in a roughly linear manner.

Germline V gene lookup returns CDR1 MNHNS and CDR2 SASEGT. Losses at the gene ends were 7 bases for V and 0 bases for J; bases not matched to a gene: 4. The CDR3 contains 14 residues. Alongside a J-beta primer mix, a sample-barcoded 5' primer served in a second PCR lasting roughly 7 to 11 cycles. Tagging of each cDNA molecule was performed by a template-switch adaptor with 12 random nucleotides. TCRdb processed the 5' RACE reads anew with MiXCR; each CDR3 protein has one entry. The table has approximately 810,000 distinct CDR3 sequences, under 35% seen once; the top ten hold 15% to 20%. Each donor had around 9.2 milliliters of peripheral blood drawn.

The sequence derives from an elderly woman in good health. The specimen sequenced was blood. The rearrangement joins TRBV6-1 to TRBJ2-7, with 9 nucleotides matching TRBD2. CDR3 amino acids: CASNLAGSSYEQYF. The CDR3 DNA reads TGTGCCAGCAACCTAGCGGGGTCCTCCTACGAGCAGTACTTC.